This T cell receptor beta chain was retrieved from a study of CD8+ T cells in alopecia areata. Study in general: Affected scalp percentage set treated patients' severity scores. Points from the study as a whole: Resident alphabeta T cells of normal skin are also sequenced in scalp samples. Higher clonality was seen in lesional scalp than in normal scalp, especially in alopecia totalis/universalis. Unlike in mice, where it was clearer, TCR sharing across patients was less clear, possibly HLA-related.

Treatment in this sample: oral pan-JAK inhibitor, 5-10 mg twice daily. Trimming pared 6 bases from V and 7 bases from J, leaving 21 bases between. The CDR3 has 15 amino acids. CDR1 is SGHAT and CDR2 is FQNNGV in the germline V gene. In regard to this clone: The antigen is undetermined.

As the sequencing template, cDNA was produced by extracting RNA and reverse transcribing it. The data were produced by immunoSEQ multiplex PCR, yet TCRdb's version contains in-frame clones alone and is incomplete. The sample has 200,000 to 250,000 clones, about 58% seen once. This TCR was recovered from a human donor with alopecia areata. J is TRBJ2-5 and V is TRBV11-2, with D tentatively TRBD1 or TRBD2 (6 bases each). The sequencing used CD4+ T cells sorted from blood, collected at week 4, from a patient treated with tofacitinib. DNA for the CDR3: TGTGCCAGCAGAAAACCGGGGGCTATTCTTCCGACCCAGTACTTC. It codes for CASRKPGAILPTQYF.